Listed here is a single T cell receptor (beta chain). Its antigen remains unknown. The CDR3 runs to 16 residues. V was cut by 4 bases and J by 2 bases, with 15 bases left in between. Germline lookup yields CDR1 MDHEN and CDR2 SYDVKM. The data derive from a study of T cells in localized non-small cell lung cancer. Regarding the study as a whole: Detection in adjacent lung was observed for a median roughly 57 of the top 100 tumor clones. Higher T cell density in the blood was associated with longer overall survival, whereas higher adjacent-lung clonality associated with shorter survival. Uninvolved adjacent lung had the highest recorded T cell clonality, with tumor below it.

The assay was immunoSEQ multiplex PCR, and TCRdb's table has in-frame clones only and misses some. The data hold 72,000 or so clones, with 80% to 90% observed a single time. The origin of this receptor is a male donor aged 60 or older with stage III squamous cell lung carcinoma. Sequenced material: peripheral blood, taken before any cancer treatment. V usage is TRBV28 and J usage is TRBJ1-5; a weak D match, TRBD1 (6 bases). Written as DNA, the CDR3 is TGTGCCAGCAGTTCCACACAGGGAGGCCGCAATCAGCCCCAGCATTTT. It is translated as CASSSTQGGRNQPQHF.